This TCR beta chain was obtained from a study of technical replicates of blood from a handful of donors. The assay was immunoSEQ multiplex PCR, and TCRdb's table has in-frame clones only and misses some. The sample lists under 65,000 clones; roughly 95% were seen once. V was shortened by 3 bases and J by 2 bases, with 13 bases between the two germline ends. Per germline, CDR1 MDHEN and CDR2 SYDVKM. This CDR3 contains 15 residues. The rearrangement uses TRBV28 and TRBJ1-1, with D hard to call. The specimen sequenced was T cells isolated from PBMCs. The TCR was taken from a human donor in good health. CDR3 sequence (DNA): TGTGCCAGCAGTTTGATAAACAGCCCCAACACTGAAGCTTTCTTT. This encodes CASSLINSPNTEAFF.